This T cell receptor (beta chain) was sequenced in a study of T-cell memory formation after mild COVID-19. Broader study findings: CD4/CD8 balance characterized clones contracting day 15 to 85, and CD4+ skew characterized later expanders. Chiefly within CM and EM were the contracting CD4+ clones; CD8+ ones were within EMRA.

cDNA libraries for TCR alpha and TCR beta, carrying sample barcodes and UMIs, came from 5'RACE with constant-segment primers. TCRdb used MiXCR to reprocess the 5' RACE reads, holding one entry per CDR3 protein. The sample lists fewer than 650,000 distinct CDR3 sequences; less than 25% were seen once. This clonotype was seen once. Its antigen is as yet unknown. The germline gives CDR1 SEHNR, CDR2 FQNEAQ (reference sequence). V lost 7 bases, J lost 13 bases, and 3 bases stayed unmatched. The CDR3 is 12 residues long. The receptor's source is an adult woman who had mild COVID-19 (a few samples of this study predate the infection). Cell type and time point are not known. The sample taken for sequencing was PBMCs or a T cell subset sorted from them (not recorded which). The gene calls are TRBV7-9 and TRBJ2-1; 14 bases line up with TRBD2. In nucleotides, the CDR3 is TGTGCCAGCAAGGGACTAGCGGGGGTACAGTTCTTC. This codes for CASKGLAGVQFF.